This is a list of T cell receptor beta chains from one sample in a study of CD4 T cells in relation to SARS-CoV-2 and coronaviruses. Data came from immunoSEQ multiplex PCR; TCRdb stores just in-frame clones and leaves some out. Of some 65,000 clones in the sample, approximately 87% are singletons; the top ten hold roughly 1.6%. Sequencing was performed on memory CD4+ T cells from PBMCs. The receptors come from a human donor in good health. Each CDR3 is given with its conserved first and last residue. The D gene is left open where the match is weak. Only part of the rows carry a size: once, few, many, or a class if the clone is expanded.

v_call	d_call	j_call	clone_size	cdr3_length	cdr3_nt	cdr3_aa
TRBV6-5	TRBD2	TRBJ2-7	NA	15	TGTGCCAGTCGCTCCTCCATAGCGGGGGGCTACGAGCAGTACTTC	CASRSSIAGGYEQYF
TRBV10-3	NA	TRBJ2-6	NA	16	TGTGCCATCAGTGAGTCCCCCAGCTCTGGGGCCAACGTCCTGACTTTC	CAISESPSSGANVLTF
TRBV7-2	NA	TRBJ2-7	NA	15	TGTGCCAGCAGCTTAGATTCGCAGGTTAGCTACGAGCAGTACTTC	CASSLDSQVSYEQYF
TRBV28	TRBD2	TRBJ2-2	few	17	TGTGCCAGCAGTCCGGGACTAGCGGGGTTTCTCACCGGGGAGCTGTTTTTT	CASSPGLAGFLTGELFF
TRBV7-3	TRBD1	TRBJ2-1	NA	13	TGTGCCAGCAGCTTTACAGGGGGCAATGAGCAGTTCTTC	CASSFTGGNEQFF
TRBV5-6	TRBD1	TRBJ1-1	NA	12	TGTGCCAGCAGCCCCAAGGACAGGGGGGGTTTCTTT	CASSPKDRGGFF
TRBV29-1	NA	TRBJ1-1	NA	13	TGCAGCTCGTACCGAACAGAGGACACTGAAGCTTTCTTT	CSSYRTEDTEAFF
TRBV5-1	NA	TRBJ1-2	NA	14	TGCGCCAGCAGCCCCGACATCACTAACTATGGCTACACCTTC	CASSPDITNYGYTF
TRBV5-1	NA	TRBJ1-6	NA	16	TGCGCCAGCAGCTTGGCTTATACAGGGCTCGGATCACCCCTCCACTTT	CASSLAYTGLGSPLHF
TRBV18	NA	TRBJ1-4	NA	14	TGTGCCAGCTCACCAGGCGCCAGTCATGAAAAACTGTTTTTT	CASSPGASHEKLFF
TRBV11-3	NA	TRBJ2-2	NA	14	TGTGCCAGCAGGCGGGGATCGAACACCGGGGAGCTGTTTTTT	CASRRGSNTGELFF
TRBV5-1	NA	TRBJ1-1	NA	13	TGCGCCAGCAGGGATGGGTTGAACACTGAAGCTTTCTTT	CASRDGLNTEAFF
TRBV9	NA	TRBJ2-7	NA	14	TGTGCCAGCAGCCAGGGGTATCCCCCCTACGAGCAGTACTTC	CASSQGYPPYEQYF
TRBV10-1	TRBD2	TRBJ2-7	NA	18	TGCGCCAGCAGTGAGTGGTGGATTAGGACTAGCGGCTCCTACGAGCAGTACTTC	CASSEWWIRTSGSYEQYF
TRBV6-6	NA	TRBJ2-7	few	16	TGTGCCAGCAGTTACGCGTCAGACCTGGCCTCCTACGAGCAGTACTTC	CASSYASDLASYEQYF
TRBV7-6	TRBD2	TRBJ2-7	NA	16	TGTGCCAGCAGCTCGGGACTAGCGGGATTGGGGTTGCAGCAGTACTTC	CASSSGLAGLGLQQYF
TRBV9	NA	TRBJ2-3	NA	15	TGTGCCAGCAGCGTAGGGAAGTCCGATACAGATACGCAGTATTTT	CASSVGKSDTDTQYF
TRBV27	TRBD1	TRBJ1-5	NA	15	TGTGCCAGCAGGAACAGGGGTGTAAGCAATCAGCCCCAGCATTTT	CASRNRGVSNQPQHF
TRBV7-2	NA	TRBJ2-1	NA	13	TGTGCCAGCAGCCGCGGGGGCCCGGATGAGCAGTTCTTC	CASSRGGPDEQFF
TRBV7-2	TRBD1	TRBJ1-6	NA	19	TGTGCCAGCAGCTTAGTAGCAGGGGGCGGGAGCTCCTATAATTCACCCCTCCACTTT	CASSLVAGGGSSYNSPLHF
TRBV9	TRBD2	TRBJ2-1	NA	15	TGTGCCAGCAGCGTAGAAGGGGCCCTGGGACTAGACCAGTTCTTC	CASSVEGALGLDQFF
TRBV19	NA	TRBJ2-5	NA	16	TGTGCCAGTAGTATAGATATGGGCGGGCTCCAAGAGACCCAGTACTTC	CASSIDMGGLQETQYF
TRBV11-2	TRBD1	TRBJ1-1	NA	14	TGTGCCAGCAGCTTAGGGACAGGGCCCACTGAAGCTTTCTTT	CASSLGTGPTEAFF
TRBV6-2/TRBV6-3	NA	TRBJ1-6	NA	15	TGTGCCAGCAGCAGGGGAGACGCCTATAATTCACCCCTCCACTTT	CASSRGDAYNSPLHF
TRBV24-1	NA	TRBJ1-1	NA	13	TGTGCCACAAGGGACACCGGAGGTTCTGAAGCTTTCTTT	CATRDTGGSEAFF
TRBV5-4	TRBD2	TRBJ2-7	NA	15	TGTGCCAGCAGCCGGAAGACTAGCTCCGGGCACGAGCAGTACTTC	CASSRKTSSGHEQYF
TRBV18	NA	TRBJ2-2	once	17	TGTGCCAGCTCACTCAGAAGTGGCGGCAGTGTAACCGGGGAGCTGTTTTTT	CASSLRSGGSVTGELFF
TRBV18	NA	TRBJ2-2	NA	16	TGTGCCAGCTCACCACCTAGAATTCCAGGGACCGGGGAGCTGTTTTTT	CASSPPRIPGTGELFF
TRBV18	NA	TRBJ1-3	NA	17	TGTGCCAGCTCACCACCGGGGGGTCTTATCTCTGGAAACACCATATATTTT	CASSPPGGLISGNTIYF